These T cell receptor beta chains were read from a single sample in a study of T cell changes during pregnancy in multiple sclerosis. Produced via immunoSEQ multiplex PCR; TCRdb's table is partial and in-frame only. The data show about 100,000 clones, with 90% seen just once and around 0.8% held by the top ten. Specimen: peripheral blood, collected in the second trimester of pregnancy. These receptors were taken from a female donor in good health, enrolled as a control in a pregnancy study. Both conserved end residues are part of each CDR3. Fields, in order: D gene, V gene, J gene, clone size, CDR3 protein, CDR3 DNA. The D gene is left open where the match is weak. Some rows have no size entry. The others give once, few or many, or a class for an expanded clone.

d_call: TRBD1; v_call: TRBV6-1; j_call: TRBJ1-2; clone_size: few; cdr3_aa: CASSENTGAGGYTF; cdr3_nt: TGTGCCAGCAGTGAGAATACAGGGGCTGGCGGCTACACCTTC
d_call: .; v_call: TRBV25-1; j_call: TRBJ1-4; clone_size: .; cdr3_aa: CASSATRGGNEKLFF; cdr3_nt: TGTGCCAGCAGTGCTACCCGGGGGGGAAATGAAAAACTGTTTTTT
d_call: .; v_call: TRBV5-4; j_call: TRBJ1-4; clone_size: .; cdr3_aa: CASSQGLTEVNEKLFF; cdr3_nt: TGTGCCAGCAGCCAGGGACTTACTGAGGTGAATGAAAAACTGTTTTTT
d_call: .; v_call: TRBV6-5; j_call: TRBJ1-5; clone_size: .; cdr3_aa: CASSSDRSNNQPQHF; cdr3_nt: TGTGCCAGCAGTTCTGACAGGTCTAACAATCAGCCCCAGCATTTT
d_call: .; v_call: TRBV11-2; j_call: TRBJ2-1; clone_size: few; cdr3_aa: CASSPIGQRVRNEQFF; cdr3_nt: TGTGCCAGCAGCCCGATAGGACAGAGAGTTCGCAATGAGCAGTTCTTC
d_call: .; v_call: TRBV19; j_call: TRBJ2-1; clone_size: .; cdr3_aa: CASSIRGGSYNEQFF; cdr3_nt: TGTGCCAGTAGTATTCGAGGGGGCTCCTACAATGAGCAGTTCTTC
d_call: .; v_call: TRBV30; j_call: TRBJ2-3; clone_size: .; cdr3_aa: CAWSAGGATDTQYF; cdr3_nt: TGTGCCTGGAGTGCGGGCGGGGCCACAGATACGCAGTATTTT
d_call: TRBD1; v_call: TRBV7-2; j_call: TRBJ1-2; clone_size: .; cdr3_aa: CASSSTGMGVNYGYTF; cdr3_nt: TGTGCCAGCAGCTCGACAGGGATGGGAGTTAACTATGGCTACACCTTC
d_call: .; v_call: TRBV7-9; j_call: TRBJ2-1; clone_size: .; cdr3_aa: CASSSRLGGNEQFF; cdr3_nt: TGTGCCAGCAGCTCCCGCCTGGGGGGCAATGAGCAGTTCTTC
d_call: TRBD1; v_call: TRBV6-4; j_call: TRBJ1-6; clone_size: .; cdr3_aa: CASSDGLRTGANNSPLHF; cdr3_nt: TGTGCCAGCAGTGATGGTTTGAGGACAGGGGCAAATAATTCACCCCTCCACTTT
d_call: .; v_call: TRBV7-9; j_call: TRBJ1-3; clone_size: .; cdr3_aa: CASSLRAVSGNTIYF; cdr3_nt: TGTGCCAGCAGCTTGCGGGCCGTCTCTGGAAACACCATATATTTT